The next 5 T cell receptor beta chains were all read from a single sample in a study of PD-1 blockade in classical Hodgkin lymphoma. The time point was: newly diagnosed, previously untreated cHL patient sample. TCRdb keeps only in-frame clones here, not all; method: immunoSEQ multiplex PCR. The sample yields over 60,000 clones, approximately 93% seen once. Sequenced: peripheral blood mononuclear cells (PBMCs). The receptors stem from a human donor with classical Hodgkin lymphoma.

The chain carries TRBV11-2 and TRBJ2-7; no definite D call. This CDR3 comprises 15 residues. The V gene's germline CDR1 is SGHAT and CDR2 FQNNGV. Trimming removed 0 bases from V and 1 base from J, with 10 bases in between. The CDR3 DNA reads as TGTGCCAGCAGCTTAGATCGGATTAGTTCCTACGAGCAGTACTTC. The encoded protein is CASSLDRISSYEQYF.

The chain has TRBV5-6 and TRBJ2-5, with D tentatively TRBD2 (5 bases). V was trimmed by 2 bases and J by 4 bases, leaving 9 bases between them. Germline V gene sequence: CDR1 SGHDT, CDR2 YYEEEE. This CDR3 region has 13 residues. CDR3 loop: CASSLSRAETQYF. DNA of the CDR3: TGTGCCAGCAGCTTATCGAGGGCAGAGACCCAGTACTTC.

J is TRBJ2-7 and V is TRBV27; no firm D call. From germline, CDR1 is MNHEY and CDR2 SMNVEV (reference sequence). The CDR3 loop spans 13 amino acids. V was trimmed by 1 base and J by 4 bases, leaving 8 bases between them. Here the CDR3 DNA reads TGTGCCAGCAGTTTATGGGGTAATTACGAGCAGTACTTC. Amino acid sequence: CASSLWGNYEQYF.

The chain is built from TRBV10-3 and TRBJ2-3; 10 nucleotides match TRBD2. The CDR3 contains 16 residues. V was pared by 0 bases and J by 4 bases, with 4 bases of the junction left unmatched. Per the germline V gene, CDR1 is ENHRY and CDR2 is SYGVKD. The CDR3 DNA follows: TGTGCCATCAGTGAGTCGAGCGGGGGGGCCCCAGATACGCAGTATTTT. This codes for CAISESSGGAPDTQYF.

The chain employs TRBV10-2 and TRBJ1-1; D gene uncertain. CDR1 is WSHSY and CDR2 is SAAADI in the germline V gene. Trimming removed 8 bases at V and 2 bases at J, with 9 bases between. This CDR3 has 12 amino acids. For the CDR3, the DNA is TGCGCCAGCGGGCAGTTAAACACTGAAGCTTTCTTT. Its translation: CASGQLNTEAFF.